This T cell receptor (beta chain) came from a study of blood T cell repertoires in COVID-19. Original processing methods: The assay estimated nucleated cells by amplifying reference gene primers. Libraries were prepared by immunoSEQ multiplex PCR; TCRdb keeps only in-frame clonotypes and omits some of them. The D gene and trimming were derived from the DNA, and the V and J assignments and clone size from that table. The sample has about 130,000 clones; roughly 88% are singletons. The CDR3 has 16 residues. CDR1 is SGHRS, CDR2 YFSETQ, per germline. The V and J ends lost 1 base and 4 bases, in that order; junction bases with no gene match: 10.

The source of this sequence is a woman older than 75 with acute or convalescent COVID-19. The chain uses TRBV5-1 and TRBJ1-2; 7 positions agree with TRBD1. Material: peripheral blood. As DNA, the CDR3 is TGCGCCAGCAGCTTGAATACAGGGGCCGACATCTATGGCTACACCTTC. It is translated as CASSLNTGADIYGYTF.